A single sample is the source of the 17 T cell receptor beta chains below, sequenced in a study of OX40 agonist ivuxolimab in advanced cancers. Only in-frame clones appear in the TCRdb table, and some are missing; sequencing was by immunoSEQ multiplex PCR. The sample holds roughly 90,000 clones, approximately 90% seen once. The material was CD4+ or CD8+ T cells sorted from blood, obtained in a trial of the OX40 agonist ivuxolimab. Receptors were obtained from an adult with an advanced solid tumor such as melanoma, head and neck, liver or kidney cancer.

This clone was recorded once. The chain employs TRBV7-2 and TRBJ2-2; tentative D call: TRBD2 (5 bases). This CDR3 region has 12 residues. Germline V gene sequence: CDR1 SGHTA, CDR2 FQGNSA. V dropped 7 bases and J dropped 8 bases, with 11 bases sitting between them. CDR3 nucleotides: TGTGCCAGCAACATCGGGGTTGGGGAGCTGTTTTTT. Translated: CASNIGVGELFF.

This clone was recorded once. This sequence joins TRBV12-2 and TRBJ2-3; TRBD2 reflects the table's D call only, with no check against the DNA. TRBV12-2 is noted as a pseudogene. The CDR3 runs to 18 residues. The CDR3 region is CASRQGTSGERGTDTQYF. The DNA of the CDR3 is TGTGCAAGTCGCCAGGGGACTAGCGGGGAACGGGGCACAGATACGCAGTATTTT.

This chain uses TRBV4-3 with TRBJ2-3; TRBD2 matches 9 bases. The CDR3 is 17 residues long. After removal of 0 bases from V and 1 base from J, the junction contained 5 bases not matched to a gene. Germline V lookup: CDR1 LGHNA, CDR2 YSLEER. The CDR3 sequence: CASSQDRGGGGTDTQYF. For the CDR3, the DNA is TGCGCCAGCAGCCAAGATAGGGGCGGGGGGGGCACAGATACGCAGTATTTT.

This clone was detected once. The chain combines TRBV11-3 with TRBJ2-2; 8 positions match TRBD2. CDR1 is SGHNT and CDR2 is YENEEA in the germline V gene. V was clipped by 2 bases and J by 0 bases; unmatched bases: 2. The CDR3 runs 16 residues. The CDR3 region is CASSLLAGTNTGELFF. The CDR3 bases are TGTGCCAGCAGCTTACTAGCGGGTACGAACACCGGGGAGCTGTTTTTT.

The chain couples TRBV5-4 to TRBJ2-1, with D tentatively TRBD1 or TRBD2 (6 bases each). The V gene's germline CDR1 is SGHNT and CDR2 YYREEE (reference sequence). V was pared by 0 bases and J by 2 bases, with 12 bases between. CDR3 size: 16 residues. CDR3 sequence: CASSLGGDNTYNEQFF. The CDR3 bases are TGTGCCAGCAGCTTGGGCGGGGACAATACCTACAATGAGCAGTTCTTC.

This clone was seen a few times. V usage is TRBV18 and J usage is TRBJ1-1, with 8 bases fitting TRBD1. The CDR3 is 17 amino acids. CDR1 KGHSH and CDR2 LQKENI come from the germline V gene. Trimming removed 1 base from V and 5 bases from J; junction bases left unmatched: 12. CDR3 nucleotide sequence: TGTGCCAGCTCACCACAAGGACAGGGAGGAGGGTATACTGAAGCTTTCTTT. Translating gives CASSPQGQGGGYTEAFF.

This clone was found once. V usage is TRBV18 and J usage is TRBJ1-2; 7 bases align to TRBD1. CDR3 length equals 15 residues. Germline CDR1 and CDR2: KGHSH and LQKENI. J gave up 4 bases and V 1 base, and 6 bases lay outside the gene matches. The CDR3 loop reads CASSPRPDRSYGYTF. The CDR3 DNA is TGTGCCAGCTCACCACGTCCGGACAGGTCCTATGGCTACACCTTC.

J is TRBJ2-3 and V is TRBV13; no clear D. This CDR3 is 13 amino acids long. Trimming removed 1 base at V and 5 bases at J, with 7 bases between. Germline values: CDR1 PRHDT, CDR2 FYEKMQ (reference sequence). For the CDR3, the DNA is TGTGCCAGCAGCTTAGTACAGAGAGATACGCAGTATTTT. This sequence encodes CASSLVQRDTQYF.

The V and J genes are TRBV5-4 and TRBJ1-3; no clear D. Trimming removed 0 bases at V and 0 bases at J, with 7 bases between. The CDR3 totals 15 residues. Germline-derived CDR1 and CDR2 are SGHNT and YYREEE (reference sequence). In DNA form, the CDR3 reads TGTGCCAGCAGCTTGGGGGCAGGCTCTGGAAACACCATATATTTT. Its translation: CASSLGAGSGNTIYF.

The genes are TRBV11-2 and TRBJ2-5; 7 positions agree with TRBD2. The CDR3 consists of 16 residues. Trimming took 5 bases from V and 2 from J; bases not matched to a gene: 11. Germline V gene lookup returns CDR1 SGHAT and CDR2 FQNNGV. This CDR3 is CASSPVSGVTQETQYF. As DNA, the CDR3 is TGTGCCAGCAGCCCCGTGAGCGGGGTGACTCAAGAGACCCAGTACTTC.

CDR3 DNA: TGTGCCAGCAGCTTGGGTGGGCGGCTAGATTCACCCCTCCACTTT. Its protein is CASSLGGRLDSPLHF. The chain is built from TRBV5-4 and TRBJ1-6; D is uncertain. Trimming cost V 0 bases and J 8 bases, with 12 bases left between them. This CDR3 contains 15 residues. CDR1 is SGHNT, CDR2 YYREEE, per germline (reference sequence).

DNA of the CDR3: TGTGCCATCAGTGAGTCGCCAGGGCAGGGCGGGAGCTCCTACGAGCAGTACTTC. It codes for CAISESPGQGGSSYEQYF. The rearrangement uses TRBV10-3 and TRBJ2-7; 7 nucleotides align to TRBD2. CDR1 ENHRY and CDR2 SYGVKD come from the germline V gene. CDR3 length equals 18 residues. V lost 0 bases, J lost 0 bases, and 11 bases stayed unmatched.

This chain uses TRBV4-2 with TRBJ2-3, with D perhaps TRBD2 (5 bases). The CDR3 runs to 16 residues. The V end lost 0 bases, the J end lost 11 bases, and 21 bases lay between the germline ends. Germline lookup yields CDR1 LGHNA and CDR2 YNFKEQ. The CDR3 reads CASSQDTTRSAFGQYF. The CDR3 DNA follows: TGTGCCAGCAGCCAAGATACAACTAGAAGTGCATTTGGGCAGTATTTT.

This chain joins TRBV5-1 and TRBJ1-1; no clear D. The CDR3 contains 15 residues. The V gene's germline CDR1 is SGHRS and CDR2 YFSETQ. V lost 4 bases, J lost 2 bases, and 15 bases lay in between. CDR3 region: CASSPYSNANTEAFF. Written as DNA, the CDR3 is TGCGCCAGCAGCCCCTACAGTAACGCTAACACTGAAGCTTTCTTT.

The chain carries TRBV6-5 and TRBJ2-7; D may be TRBD1 (6 bases). The length of the CDR3 is 14 residues. V dropped 6 bases and J dropped 3 bases, with 15 bases sitting between them. CDR1 is MNHEY and CDR2 is SVGAGI in the germline V gene. The CDR3 coding sequence is TGTGCCAGCAGGGAACAGGGAGCGTACTACGAGCAGTACTTC. Translated: CASREQGAYYEQYF.

This rearrangement joins TRBV28 to TRBJ2-5, with D tentatively TRBD1 (6 bases). CDR3 length equals 14 residues. Per germline, CDR1 MDHEN and CDR2 SYDVKM. V was pared by 5 bases and J by 1 base, with 11 bases between. The chain's CDR3 is CASSLGGSQETQYF. The CDR3 nucleotides read TGTGCCAGCAGTCTAGGGGGTTCCCAAGAGACCCAGTACTTC.

This sequence joins TRBV11-2 and TRBJ2-5; 9 nucleotides agree with TRBD2. This CDR3 contains 14 residues. Germline lookup yields CDR1 SGHAT and CDR2 FQNNGV. J was trimmed by 8 bases and V by 5 bases; bases with no gene match: 9. The DNA of the CDR3 is TGTGCCAGCAGCCAGGGACTAGCCGGAGCTACCCAGTACTTC. Amino acids: CASSQGLAGATQYF.